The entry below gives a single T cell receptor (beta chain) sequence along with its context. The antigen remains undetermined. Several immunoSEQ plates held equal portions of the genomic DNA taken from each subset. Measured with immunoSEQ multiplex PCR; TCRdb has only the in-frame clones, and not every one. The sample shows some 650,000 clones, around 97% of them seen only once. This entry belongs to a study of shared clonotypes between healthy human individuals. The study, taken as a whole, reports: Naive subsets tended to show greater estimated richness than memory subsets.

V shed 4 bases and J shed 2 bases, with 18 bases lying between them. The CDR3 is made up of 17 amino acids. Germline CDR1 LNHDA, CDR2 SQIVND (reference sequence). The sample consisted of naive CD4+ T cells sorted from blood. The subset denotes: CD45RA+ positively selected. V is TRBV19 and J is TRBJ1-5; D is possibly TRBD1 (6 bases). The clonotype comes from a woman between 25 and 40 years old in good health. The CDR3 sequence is CASSRGGRNIGNQPQHF. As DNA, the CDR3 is TGTGCCAGTAGTAGGGGGGGCCGAAACATCGGCAATCAGCCCCAGCATTTT. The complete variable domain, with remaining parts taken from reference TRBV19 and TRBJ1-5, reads DGGITQSPKYLFRKEGQNVTLSCEQNLNHDAMYWYRQDPGQGLRLIYYSQIVNDFQKGDIAEGYSVSREKKESFPLTVTSAQKNPTAFYLCASSRGGRNIGNQPQHFGDGTRLSIL.